This T cell receptor (beta chain) came from a study of T cell changes during pregnancy in multiple sclerosis (dated by TCRdb to about 2019). Broadly, across the study: In women with multiple sclerosis, the researchers looked at how the T cell repertoire shifted as pregnancy progressed.

The CDR3 sequence holds 17 residues, the cysteine and phenylalanine included. Left in the record is the CDR3 DNA by itself, 51 bases read in frame from the first base. Compared with germline, V lacks 4 bases and J lacks 2 bases; bases without a gene match: 7. CDR1 and CDR2 are read off the germline V gene as SGHRS and YFSETQ. Worth noting for this clone: Its antigen is unknown. No much larger clone is present one base from it, and per-base qualities are unavailable.

The receptor library was made with the immunoSEQ multiplex PCR assay. TCRdb re-hosts the immuneACCESS table, in-frame sequences only. Its copies lack some clones; in the studies checked, an unresolved V gene accounts for under half of them, and the cause for the rest is not known. This sample holds about 23,000 clones; more than 70% were observed only once. 7.6% of the sample comes from the top ten. This chain joins TRBV5-1 to TRBJ2-2; TRBD2 aligns with 11 central bases. This material consisted of CD8+ T cells from peripheral blood mononuclear cells, taken before pregnancy. The source is a female donor with multiple sclerosis, enrolled in a pregnancy study. CDR3 sequence: CASSLGLAALNTGELFF. The bases are TGCGCCAGCAGCCTGGGACTAGCGGCTCTCAACACCGGGGAGCTGTTTTTT. Beyond the CDR3, the reference TRBV5-1 and TRBJ2-2 genes provide the residues; the full variable domain reads: KAGVTQTPRYLIKTRGQQVTLSCSPISGHRSVSWYQQTPGQGLQFLFEYFSETQRNKGNFPGRFSGRQFSNSRSEMNVSTLELGDSALYLCASSLGLAALNTGELFFGEGSRLTVL.